The TCR beta chain described here comes from a study of blood T cell repertoires in COVID-19. Study background: Samples taken during acute and convalescent COVID-19 were collected in the United States, Italy and Spain. From T cells, B-cell-depleted T cells, or PBMCs came the material, which was cDNA or gDNA.

This clone was seen once. The table came from immunoSEQ multiplex PCR; TCRdb's copy has only in-frame clones and leaves some out. The table records tens of thousands of clones, around nine tenths of them present only once. Sequences were obtained from peripheral blood. This clonotype originated in a human donor in a cohort sampled during active COVID-19. The donor label of this sample is uncertain.

CDR3 amino acids: CASSLGLADPTDTQYF. The DNA of the CDR3 is TGCGCCAGCAGCTTAGGACTAGCGGACCCCACAGATACGCAGTATTTT. This sequence joins TRBV5-1 and TRBJ2-3, with 10 bases that match TRBD2. CDR1 and CDR2 (germline): SGHRS, YFSETQ. The CDR3 is 16 residues long. J gave up 2 bases and V 2 bases, and 5 bases lay outside the gene matches.